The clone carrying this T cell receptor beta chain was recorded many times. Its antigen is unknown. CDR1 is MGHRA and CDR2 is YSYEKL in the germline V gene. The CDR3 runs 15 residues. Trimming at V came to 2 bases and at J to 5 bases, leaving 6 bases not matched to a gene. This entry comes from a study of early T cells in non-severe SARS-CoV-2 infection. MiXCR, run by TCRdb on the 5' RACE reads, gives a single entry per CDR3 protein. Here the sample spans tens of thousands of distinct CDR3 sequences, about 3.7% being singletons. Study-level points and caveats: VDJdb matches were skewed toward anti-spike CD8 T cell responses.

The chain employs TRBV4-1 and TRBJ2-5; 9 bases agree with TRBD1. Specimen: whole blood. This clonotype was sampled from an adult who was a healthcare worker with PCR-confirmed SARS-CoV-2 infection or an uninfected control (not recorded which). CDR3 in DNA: TGCGCCAGCAGCCAAACAGGGGGCAATAAGGAGACCCAGTACTTC. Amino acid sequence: CASSQTGGNKETQYF.